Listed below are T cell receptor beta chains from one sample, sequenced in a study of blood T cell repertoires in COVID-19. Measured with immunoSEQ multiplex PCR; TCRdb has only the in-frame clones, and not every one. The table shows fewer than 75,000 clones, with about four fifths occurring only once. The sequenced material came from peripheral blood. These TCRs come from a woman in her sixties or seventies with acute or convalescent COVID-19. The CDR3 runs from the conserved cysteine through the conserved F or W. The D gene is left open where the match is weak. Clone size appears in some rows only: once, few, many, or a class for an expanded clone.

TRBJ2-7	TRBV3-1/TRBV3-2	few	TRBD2	CASSLLSGVSYEQYF	TGTGCCAGCAGCCTCCTGAGCGGGGTCTCCTACGAGCAGTACTTC
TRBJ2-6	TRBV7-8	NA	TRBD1	CASSLAGTGEFGANVLTF	TGTGCCAGCAGCTTAGCCGGGACAGGGGAATTTGGGGCCAACGTCCTGACTTTC
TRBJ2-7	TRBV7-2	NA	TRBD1	CASSSFRDSGAYEQYF	TGTGCCAGCAGCTCGTTCCGGGACAGCGGAGCCTACGAGCAGTACTTC
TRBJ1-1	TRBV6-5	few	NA	CASSYGLGGEAFF	TGTGCCAGCAGTTACGGCCTCGGGGGGGAAGCTTTCTTT
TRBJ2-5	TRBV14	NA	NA	CASSQNLGETQYF	TGTGCCAGCAGCCAGAACCTCGGGGAGACCCAGTACTTC
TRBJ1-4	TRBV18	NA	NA	CASSPGDRGRPGKLFF	TGTGCCAGCTCACCTGGTGATCGTGGTAGGCCGGGAAAACTGTTTTTT
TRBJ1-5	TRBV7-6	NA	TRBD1	CASSPTGVGDQPQHF	TGTGCCAGCAGTCCTACAGGGGTGGGAGATCAGCCCCAGCATTTT
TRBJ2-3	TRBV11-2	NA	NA	CASRAGNTDTQYF	TGTGCCAGCCGGGCAGGGAACACAGATACGCAGTATTTT
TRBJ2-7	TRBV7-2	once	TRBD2	CASSDPPGLVAEQYF	TGTGCCAGCAGCGACCCCCCGGGACTAGTAGCCGAGCAGTACTTC
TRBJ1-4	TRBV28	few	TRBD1	CASSFLDRAANEKLFF	TGTGCCAGCAGTTTCCTTGACAGGGCGGCTAATGAAAAACTGTTTTTT
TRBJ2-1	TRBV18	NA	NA	CASSPALTGNDNEQFF	TGTGCCAGCTCACCCGCTCTGACAGGTAACGACAATGAGCAGTTCTTC
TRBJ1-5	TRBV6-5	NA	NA	CASREGGNQPQHF	TGTGCCAGCAGAGAGGGGGGCAATCAGCCCCAGCATTTT